Presented here are 26 T cell receptor beta chains from one specimen sequenced in a study of T cell responses to AZD1222 COVID-19 vaccine. The table came from immunoSEQ multiplex PCR; TCRdb's copy has only in-frame clones and leaves some out. The table lists some 150,000 clones, roughly 85% of them singletons. The sample in question was peripheral blood, obtained on day 0 of AZD1222 vaccination. Every receptor here comes from an adult in good health.

Details on this clone: The sample holds other DNA sequences that translate to the same CDR3. V is TRBV12-3 or TRBV12-4 and J is TRBJ1-2; no firm D call. CDR3 length equals 13 residues. Trimming pared 3 bases from V and 8 bases from J, leaving 13 bases between. The CDR3 spells CASSLGGVSGYTF. CDR3 in DNA: TGTGCCAGCAGTTTGGGAGGAGTCTCAGGCTACACCTTC.

The chain is built from TRBV19 and TRBJ1-2; D remains ambiguous. CDR1 is LNHDA, CDR2 SQIVND, per germline (reference sequence). Trimming cost V 2 bases and J 4 bases, with 11 bases left between them. There are 14 residues in the CDR3. This CDR3 reads CASSIISGSYGYTF. As DNA, the CDR3 is TGTGCCAGTAGTATAATTTCCGGATCCTATGGCTACACCTTC.

The chain employs TRBV27 and TRBJ2-1, with a possible D match to TRBD2 (7 bases). The CDR3 extends over 15 amino acids. The V end lost 8 bases, the J end lost 2 bases, and 16 bases lay between the germline ends. Looked up from germline, CDR1 is MNHEY and CDR2 is SMNVEV (reference sequence). DNA of the CDR3: TGTGCCAGCGCCTTGGGGGGGGGCCCCTACAATGAGCAGTTCTTC. Its translation: CASALGGGPYNEQFF.

The gene calls are TRBV5-4 and TRBJ2-1; TRBD1 might be the D (5 bases). Looked up from germline, CDR1 is SGHNT and CDR2 is YYREEE (reference sequence). V gave up 4 bases and J gave up 6 bases, with 5 bases separating them. The CDR3 contains 11 residues. The CDR3 sequence is CASSGANEQFF. CDR3 nucleotides: TGTGCCAGCAGCGGGGCCAATGAGCAGTTCTTC.

The chain recombines TRBV27 with TRBJ1-4, with 10 bases lining up with TRBD1. The germline V gene has CDR1 MNHEY and CDR2 SMNVEV (reference sequence). Trimming at V came to 5 bases and at J to 2 bases, leaving 8 bases not matched to a gene. The CDR3 contains 17 residues. The CDR3 bases are TGTGCCAGCAGTAGGTGGACAGGGGGGTCGACTAATGAAAAACTGTTTTTT. This gives the protein CASSRWTGGSTNEKLFF.

This clone was counted a single time. J is TRBJ1-4 and V is TRBV7-2, with unresolved D. V was trimmed by 1 base and J by 7 bases, leaving 10 bases between them. The V gene's germline CDR1 is SGHTA and CDR2 FQGNSA. The CDR3 has 14 amino acids. The CDR3 reads CASSLGLDGEKLFF. The CDR3 nucleotides read TGTGCCAGCAGCTTAGGACTGGATGGTGAAAAACTGTTTTTT.

CDR3 nucleotide sequence: TGTGCCAGCCGGGCAGGGGGAAGCGAGCAGTACTTC. It yields the protein CASRAGGSEQYF. The chain combines TRBV2 with TRBJ2-7, with 7 positions matching TRBD1. This CDR3 comprises 12 residues. The J segment lost 6 bases and the V segment lost 8 bases, leaving 7 bases of the junction unmatched. CDR1 is SNHLY, CDR2 FYNNEI, per germline.

The V gene is TRBV7-8, the J gene TRBJ2-5, with 9 bases that match TRBD2. The V gene's germline CDR1 is SGHVS and CDR2 FQNEAQ. The CDR3 is 17 amino acids. V lost 0 bases to trimming and J lost 0 bases; unmatched junction nucleotides: 5. The CDR3 spells CASSLALAGIHQETQYF. In DNA, the CDR3 is TGTGCCAGCAGCTTAGCCCTAGCGGGGATTCACCAAGAGACCCAGTACTTC.

The chain links TRBV7-6 to TRBJ1-2, with 10 bases lining up with TRBD1. Trimming took 3 bases from V and 5 from J; bases not matched to a gene: 6. The CDR3 covers 15 residues. In germline, CDR1 is SGHVS, CDR2 FNYEAQ. The CDR3 sequence is CASSFGTGVGYGYTF. The DNA of the CDR3 is TGTGCCAGCAGCTTCGGGACAGGGGTAGGGTATGGCTACACCTTC.

The chain employs TRBV28 and TRBJ1-6; D is unresolved. Germline V gene sequence: CDR1 MDHEN, CDR2 SYDVKM. Between the trimmed V and J ends, which lost 6 bases and 0 bases, there was a span of 15 bases. This CDR3 is 17 amino acids long. DNA for the CDR3: TGTGCCAGCAGCTTGGTTGTAGCGAACTCCTATAATTCACCCCTCCACTTT. Translation gives CASSLVVANSYNSPLHF.

The chain recombines TRBV7-6 with TRBJ1-5; unclear D gene. Between the trimmed V and J ends, which lost 5 bases and 6 bases, there was a span of 23 bases. The CDR3 loop spans 17 amino acids. Germline CDR1 is SGHVS and CDR2 is FNYEAQ. CDR3 DNA sequence: TGTGCCAGCAGCGAGAATACCCCTCTTGGACGGAGTCAGCCCCAGCATTTT. Translation: CASSENTPLGRSQPQHF.

CDR3 residues: CASSRGSSGNTIYF. The CDR3, as DNA: TGCGCCAGCAGTCGTGGGTCCTCTGGAAACACCATATATTTT. This chain links TRBV5-1 with TRBJ1-3; no clear D. Germline CDR1 is SGHRS and CDR2 is YFSETQ. The CDR3 covers 14 residues. V was cut by 5 bases and J by 0 bases, with 9 bases left in between.

The chain combines TRBV10-3 with TRBJ2-7; no definite D call. The V end lost 5 bases, the J end lost 5 bases, and 10 bases lay between the germline ends. The CDR3 totals 12 residues. Germline lookup yields CDR1 ENHRY and CDR2 SYGVKD. The CDR3 sequence is CAISPIPNEQYF. The CDR3, as DNA: TGTGCCATCAGTCCTATTCCCAACGAGCAGTACTTC.

V gene TRBV30 combines with J gene TRBJ2-7, with TRBD1 matching 9 bases. Trimming took 5 bases from V and 5 from J; bases not matched to a gene: 4. This CDR3 is 12 amino acids long. Looked up from germline, CDR1 is GTSNPN and CDR2 is SVGIG (reference sequence). The DNA of the CDR3 is TGTGCCTGGGACAGGGGGATCGACGAGCAGTACTTC. This translates into CAWDRGIDEQYF.

The gene calls are TRBV12-5 and TRBJ1-4, with TRBD1 matching over 12 bases. From germline, CDR1 is LGHNT and CDR2 FRNRAP. Trimming took 2 bases from V and 2 from J; bases not matched to a gene: 6. This CDR3 has 18 amino acids. The CDR3 DNA reads TGTGCTAGTGGTTTGTGGGGACAGGGGGCTTGGACTAATGAAAAACTGTTTTTT. Amino acids: CASGLWGQGAWTNEKLFF.

The J gene is TRBJ1-1, the V gene TRBV24-1; D gene uncertain. Germline V gene lookup returns CDR1 KGHDR and CDR2 SFDVKD. V was shortened by 4 bases and J by 6 bases, with 17 bases between the two germline ends. The CDR3 contains 15 residues. In nucleotides, the CDR3 is TGTGCCACCAGTGACCAGAAAGGGTTCGGGGCTGAAGCTTTCTTT. Protein product: CATSDQKGFGAEAFF.

CDR3 loop: CAWRSGVGEKLFF. The CDR3 DNA follows: TGTGCCTGGAGGTCGGGTGTCGGGGAAAAACTGTTTTTT. The V and J genes are TRBV30 and TRBJ1-4; no firm D call. This CDR3 comprises 13 residues. V dropped 3 bases and J dropped 8 bases, with 13 bases sitting between them. The germline V gene encodes CDR1 GTSNPN and CDR2 SVGIG (reference sequence).

The genes are TRBV15 and TRBJ2-7; D uncertain. Germline V lookup: CDR1 LNHNV, CDR2 YYDKDF (reference sequence). This CDR3 is 16 amino acids long. V dropped 3 bases and J dropped 0 bases, with 15 bases sitting between them. Here the CDR3 reads CATSRPPTGTSYEQYF. CDR3 nucleotides: TGTGCCACCAGCAGGCCCCCAACGGGCACCTCCTACGAGCAGTACTTC.

J is TRBJ1-5 and V is TRBV9; D possibly corresponds to TRBD1 (5 bases). Germline values: CDR1 SGDLS, CDR2 YYNGEE. V was shortened by 0 bases and J by 0 bases, with 19 bases between the two germline ends. This CDR3 is built from 19 residues. The DNA for the CDR3 is TGTGCCAGCAGCGTAGTGGGCACAGGACCTCGGGATAGCAATCAGCCCCAGCATTTT. Protein product: CASSVVGTGPRDSNQPQHF.

CDR3 amino acids: CASSPGGGEKLFF. The CDR3, as DNA: TGTGCCAGCAGCCCGGGAGGAGGGGAAAAACTGTTTTTT. V gene TRBV5-4 combines with J gene TRBJ1-4; no definite D call. CDR3 size: 13 residues. Germline assignment: CDR1 SGHNT and CDR2 YYREEE (reference sequence). V shed 4 bases and J shed 8 bases, with 12 bases lying between them.

J is TRBJ2-5 and V is TRBV5-1; 9 bases align to TRBD1. With 2 bases clipped from V and 5 bases from J, the junction kept 13 bases outside the gene matches. Germline V gene lookup returns CDR1 SGHRS and CDR2 YFSETQ. The CDR3 runs to 17 residues. The CDR3 DNA follows: TGCGCCAGCAGCTTCGGAGGGGGACAGGGAGTAAGTGAGACCCAGTACTTC. Translation: CASSFGGGQGVSETQYF. Looking up the rest from reference TRBV5-1 and TRBJ2-5 gives the full variable domain: KAGVTQTPRYLIKTRGQQVTLSCSPISGHRSVSWYQQTPGQGLQFLFEYFSETQRNKGNFPGRFSGRQFSNSRSEMNVSTLELGDSALYLCASSFGGGQGVSETQYFGPGTRLLVL.

The chain couples TRBV29-1 to TRBJ2-1; 9 nucleotides match TRBD2. Per germline, CDR1 SQVTM and CDR2 ANQGSEA. The J segment lost 0 bases and the V segment lost 8 bases, leaving 5 bases of the junction unmatched. This CDR3 comprises 14 residues. The CDR3 sequence is CSPSGITSYNEQFF. The CDR3 coding sequence is TGCAGCCCTAGCGGGATAACCTCCTACAATGAGCAGTTCTTC.

The chain couples TRBV4-1 to TRBJ2-5, with D possibly being TRBD2 (5 bases). The CDR3 has 14 amino acids. Between the trimmed V and J ends, which lost 0 bases and 0 bases, there was a span of 5 bases. Germline V CDR1 and CDR2: MGHRA, YSYEKL. CDR3 nucleotides: TGCGCCAGCAGCCAAGAGGACTACCAAGAGACCCAGTACTTC. It yields the protein CASSQEDYQETQYF.

CDR3 protein: CASSFGTSGGYTF. For the CDR3, the DNA is TGTGCCAGCAGCTTCGGGACATCAGGCGGCTACACCTTC. The chain uses TRBV13 and TRBJ1-2, with TRBD1 as a possible D gene (6 bases). CDR1 and CDR2 (germline): PRHDT, FYEKMQ (reference sequence). Trimming stripped 3 bases from V and 8 bases from J, with 13 bases between. CDR3 length equals 13 residues.

This chain uses TRBV13 with TRBJ2-4; D unresolved. CDR3 length: 14 amino acids. Trimming removed 8 bases from V and 0 bases from J, with 11 bases in between. Germline V gene sequence: CDR1 PRHDT, CDR2 FYEKMQ (reference sequence). As DNA, the CDR3 is TGTGCCAGCCGGAAGGCTGGAGCCAAAAACATTCAGTACTTC. This codes for CASRKAGAKNIQYF.

This chain links TRBV27 with TRBJ2-1, with 7 bases aligning to TRBD2. The V and J ends lost 2 bases and 7 bases, in that order; junction bases with no gene match: 8. Germline V gene data show CDR1 as MNHEY and CDR2 as SMNVEV (reference sequence). The length of the CDR3 is 15 residues. CDR3 coding DNA: TGTGCCAGCAGTTTAAAAGCGGGGTTGGGGAATGAGCAGTTCTTC. It codes for CASSLKAGLGNEQFF.